Listed here is a single T cell receptor beta chain. Its cognate antigen is unknown. Sequence at one end of the junction differs from germline and may be a read error. The CDR3 contains 13 residues. Germline lookup yields CDR1 MNHEY and CDR2 SVGAGI. The data belong to a study of early stage breast cancer tumors. The wider study: Average read coverage per sample was roughly 9.1-fold.

Study outcomes and limitations: Commonly generated sequences made up most enriched TCRB sequences shared between patients.

Generated by immunoSEQ multiplex PCR, the TCRdb table keeps only in-frame clones and is missing some. The profile shows 9,000 to 10,000 clones, over 60% of them singletons. The clonotype originates from a person in their fifties with breast cancer. Material: breast tumor tissue. The rearrangement joins TRBV6-5 to TRBJ1-6; the D is unclear. The CDR3 DNA reads TGTGCCAGCAGACGGTCTGGTAATTCACTCCTCCACTTT. Its translation is CASRRSGNSLLHF.